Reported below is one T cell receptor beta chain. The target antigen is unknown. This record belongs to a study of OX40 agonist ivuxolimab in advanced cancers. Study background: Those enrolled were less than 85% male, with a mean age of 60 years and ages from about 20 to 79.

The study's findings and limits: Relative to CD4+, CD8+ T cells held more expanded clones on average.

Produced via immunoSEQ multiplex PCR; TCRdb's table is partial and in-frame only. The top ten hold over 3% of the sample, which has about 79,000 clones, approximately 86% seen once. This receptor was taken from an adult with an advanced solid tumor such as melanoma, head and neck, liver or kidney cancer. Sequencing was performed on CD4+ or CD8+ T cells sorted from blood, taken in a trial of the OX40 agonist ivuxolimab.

In DNA form, the CDR3 reads TGTGCCAGCAGCGTACTACAGGGGGACAATGAGCAGTTCTTC. Its protein product is CASSVLQGDNEQFF. V gene TRBV9 combines with J gene TRBJ2-1; the match to TRBD1 covers 8 bases. Germline values: CDR1 SGDLS, CDR2 YYNGEE. J was trimmed by 5 bases and V by 1 base; bases with no gene match: 2. The CDR3 is 14 amino acids. The whole variable domain, filled in from reference TRBV9 and TRBJ2-1, reads DSGVTQTPKHLITATGQRVTLRCSPRSGDLSVYWYQQSLDQGLQFLIQYYNGEERAKGNILERFSAQQFPDLHSELNLSSLELGDSALYFCASSVLQGDNEQFFGPGTRLTVL.